This is a list of T cell receptor beta chains from one sample in a study of blood T cell repertoires in COVID-19. Produced via immunoSEQ multiplex PCR; TCRdb's table is partial and in-frame only. The sample yields a few hundred thousand clones, more than 70% seen once. Sequenced: PBMCs or T cells enriched from blood (not recorded which). The receptors here all came from a man aged 25-45 years with acute COVID-19. The CDR3 runs from the conserved cysteine through the conserved F or W. A D gene is named only where the DNA matches it firmly. A row's size may be missing; if present it is once, few, many or a size class.

>NA|TRBJ1-6|TRBV4-1|TRBD1
TGCGCCAGCAGCCATGAATTAACAGGGGTGTCACCCCTCCACTTT
CASSHELTGVSPLHF
>NA|TRBJ1-4|TRBV18|TRBD1
TGTGCCAGCTCACCCAACAGGGGAGAAAAACTGTTTTTT
CASSPNRGEKLFF
>NA|TRBJ1-2|TRBV5-1|NA
TGCGCCAGCAGCTTGGGCCGAATCAGTACCTTC
CASSLGRISTF
>NA|TRBJ1-1|TRBV25-1|TRBD1
TGTGCCAGCAGCGACGGGACAGGGAACACTGAAGCTTTCTTT
CASSDGTGNTEAFF
>NA|TRBJ2-5|TRBV10-1|NA
TGCGCCAGCAGTGACACGGAGGAGACCCAGTACTTC
CASSDTEETQYF
>NA|TRBJ1-1|TRBV2|NA
TGTGCCAGCAGTGACTCATCCAGTTCCACTGAAGCTTTCTTT
CASSDSSSSTEAFF
>NA|TRBJ1-1|TRBV7-3|TRBD1
TGTGCCAGTAGCCAAACAGGGGGCGGGACTGAAGCTTTCTTT
CASSQTGGGTEAFF
>NA|TRBJ1-5|TRBV15|NA
TGTGCCACCAGCAGAGATCATTGGGGGCAGGGGCAGCCCCAGCATTTT
CATSRDHWGQGQPQHF
>NA|TRBJ1-2|TRBV11-2|NA
TGTGCCAGCAGCTTAGCTCTTGACAGGAACTATGGCTACACCTTC
CASSLALDRNYGYTF
>few|TRBJ2-5|TRBV5-1|TRBD2
TGCGCCAGCACGGGGGGTGAGACCCAGTACTTC
CASTGGETQYF
>NA|TRBJ1-1|TRBV7-3|NA
TGTGCCAGCAGCCTGTCTGGGGAGAGGACTGAAGCTTTCTTT
CASSLSGERTEAFF
>NA|TRBJ1-1|TRBV10-3|NA
TGTGCCATCAGTGAGAGGGGGACGACGAACACTGAAGCTTTCTTT
CAISERGTTNTEAFF
>NA|TRBJ1-2|TRBV2|NA
TGTGCCAGCAGTGAAGAAACGGGCAGGGGCTACCAACCCTATGGCTACACCTTC
CASSEETGRGYQPYGYTF
>NA|TRBJ1-4|TRBV12-3/TRBV12-4|NA
TGTGCCAGCTTTAGGGCGGGAGAAAAACTGTTTTTT
CASFRAGEKLFF
>NA|TRBJ1-4|TRBV5-3|NA
TGTGCCAGAGGGATCCAGGGAATCAATGGAGAACTGTTTTTT
CARGIQGINGELFF
>NA|TRBJ1-5|TRBV27|NA
TGTGCCAGCAGTTTCGGCGGGAGCAATCAGCCCCAGCATTTT
CASSFGGSNQPQHF
>NA|TRBJ1-2|TRBV5-1|TRBD1
TGCGCCAGCAGCACCGGACAGGGTAAGGGGCATGGCTACACCTTC
CASSTGQGKGHGYTF
>few|TRBJ2-2|TRBV6-1|NA
TGTGCCAGCAGTGAAAGTCGAGGGACCGGGGAGCTGTTTTTT
CASSESRGTGELFF
>NA|TRBJ1-1|TRBV9|TRBD1
TGTGCCAGCAGCGTAGGGACAGGGGGCCGGGAGGCTTTCTTT
CASSVGTGGREAFF
>NA|TRBJ2-3|TRBV5-1|TRBD2
TGCGCCAGCAGCGTTCGGGGGGGTGACACAGATACGCAGTATTTT
CASSVRGGDTDTQYF
>NA|TRBJ2-2|TRBV5-1|NA
TGCGCCAGCAGCCCCAGGGTAGCGGACACCGGGGAGCTGTTTTTT
CASSPRVADTGELFF
>NA|TRBJ1-2|TRBV19|NA
TGTGCCAGTAGTAATCAGGGCGGATCCTATGGCTACACCTTC
CASSNQGGSYGYTF
>NA|TRBJ1-4|TRBV28|TRBD1
TGTGCCAGCAGTGACAGGGGAGGAGATGAAAAACTGTTTTTT
CASSDRGGDEKLFF
>NA|TRBJ2-5|TRBV5-4|NA
TGTGCCAGCAGCCTAGAACACCAACGGAGAGAGACCCAGTACTTC
CASSLEHQRRETQYF
>NA|TRBJ2-3|TRBV4-1|NA
TGCGCCAGCAGCCAAGGGCCAGTAGCGCTTAGTACGCAGTATTTT
CASSQGPVALSTQYF
>NA|TRBJ1-2|TRBV4-1|NA
TGCGCCAGCAGCCCAATATCAGGGGAACATGGCTACACCTTC
CASSPISGEHGYTF
>NA|TRBJ1-1|TRBV19|NA
TGTGCCAGTAGTCCAGGAGTGGGAGGGTACACTGAAGCTTTCTTT
CASSPGVGGYTEAFF
>NA|TRBJ2-1|TRBV6-5|TRBD2
TGTGCCAGCAGGTCGGGGGGGGCGGGGACTGAGCAGTTCTTC
CASRSGGAGTEQFF